This TCR beta chain was identified during a study of beta chain features in type 1 diabetes. This clone was recorded at least ten times. The study reverse transcribed the entire isolated RNA, so it sequenced expressed TCRB transcripts. Generated by immunoSEQ multiplex PCR, the TCRdb table keeps only in-frame clones and is missing some. In the table there are 200,000 to 250,000 clones, roughly a tenth of which are singletons. Trimming removed 5 bases from V and 4 bases from J, with 15 bases in between. Germline CDR1 SGHTA, CDR2 FQGNSA. The CDR3 has 15 amino acids. J is TRBJ2-1 and V is TRBV7-2; D not certain. The TCR was taken from a man between 18 and 35 years old in good health. Specimen: central memory CD4+ T cells from blood. The CDR3 loop reads CASSQDLGPYNEQFF. CDR3 DNA: TGTGCCAGCAGCCAAGATCTAGGGCCGTACAATGAGCAGTTCTTC.